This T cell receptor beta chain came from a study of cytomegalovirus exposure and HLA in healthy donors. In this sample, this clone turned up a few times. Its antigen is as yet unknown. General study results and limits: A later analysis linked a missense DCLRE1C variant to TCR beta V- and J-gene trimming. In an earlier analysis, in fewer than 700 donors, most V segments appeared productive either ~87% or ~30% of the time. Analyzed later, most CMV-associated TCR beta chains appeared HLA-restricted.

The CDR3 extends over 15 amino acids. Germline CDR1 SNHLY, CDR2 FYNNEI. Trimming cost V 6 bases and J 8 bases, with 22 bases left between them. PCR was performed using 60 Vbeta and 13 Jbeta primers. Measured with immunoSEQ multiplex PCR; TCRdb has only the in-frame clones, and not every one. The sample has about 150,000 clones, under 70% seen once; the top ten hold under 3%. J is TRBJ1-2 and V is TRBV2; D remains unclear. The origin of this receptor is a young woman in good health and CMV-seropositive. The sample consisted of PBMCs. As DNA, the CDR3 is TGTGCCAGCAGACGACTCATCCTGCGAGCGGGGGGCTACACCTTC. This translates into CASRRLILRAGGYTF.